The 5 T cell receptor beta chains given below trace back to one sample, sequenced in a study of blood T cell repertoires in COVID-19. Clones were sequenced by immunoSEQ multiplex PCR, and TCRdb holds only the in-frame ones, with some missing. The data hold almost 250,000 clones, with roughly 86% observed a single time. Sequenced sample: peripheral blood. Every receptor here comes from a woman aged 55-69 years who had recovered from COVID-19.

CDR3 loop: CATSRRDRGREKLFF. CDR3 in DNA: TGTGCCACCAGCAGGCGGGACAGGGGGAGGGAAAAACTGTTTTTT. The chain couples TRBV15 to TRBJ1-4; 11 bases are a match to TRBD1. Trimming at V came to 3 bases and at J to 8 bases, leaving 5 bases not matched to a gene. This CDR3 has 15 residues. Per the germline V gene, CDR1 is LNHNV and CDR2 is YYDKDF (reference sequence).

The gene calls are TRBV5-4 and TRBJ1-2; 7 bases map to TRBD1. With V trimmed by 5 bases and J by 3 bases, 4 bases remained unmatched. Germline CDR1 is SGHNT and CDR2 is YYREEE (reference sequence). The CDR3 extends over 13 amino acids. DNA of the CDR3: TGTGCCAGCAGAAATACAGGGGACTATGGCTACACCTTC. Its translation is CASRNTGDYGYTF.

This rearrangement joins TRBV18 to TRBJ1-1; D gene unclear. CDR3 length: 18 residues. Germline assignment: CDR1 KGHSH and CDR2 LQKENI. V dropped 0 bases and J dropped 3 bases, with 20 bases sitting between them. CDR3 protein: CASSPPGLAAVGDTEAFF. The DNA of the CDR3 is TGTGCCAGCTCACCACCGGGTTTGGCAGCGGTAGGAGACACTGAAGCTTTCTTT.

V is TRBV7-9 and J is TRBJ1-1; D is unresolved. Between the trimmed V and J ends, which lost 7 bases and 5 bases, there was a span of 11 bases. Germline lookup yields CDR1 SEHNR and CDR2 FQNEAQ (reference sequence). The CDR3 totals 12 residues. CDR3 in DNA: TGTGCCAGCACCCTGAGGTGGACTGAAGCTTTCTTT. Its translation: CASTLRWTEAFF.

The chain employs TRBV15 and TRBJ2-4; 8 nucleotides match TRBD2. The CDR3 covers 16 residues. The ends lost 3 bases at V and 2 bases at J; junction bases unmatched: 6. The germline CDR1 and CDR2 sequences are LNHNV and YYDKDF (reference sequence). The DNA of the CDR3 is TGTGCCACCAGCAGTCTGGGCGGGGGGCCCAAAAACATTCAGTACTTC. Protein sequence: CATSSLGGGPKNIQYF.